This T cell receptor beta chain originates from a study of T cells in lung cancer brain metastases. Germline V gene sequence: CDR1 SGDLS, CDR2 YYNGEE. This CDR3 region has 16 residues. V was pared by 0 bases and J by 8 bases, with 9 bases of the junction left unmatched. Method: immunoSEQ multiplex PCR; TCRdb's copy keeps in-frame clones and lacks some. The table shows fewer than 6,000 clones, with over 80% occurring only once. Comments on this clone: The target antigen is unknown.

Findings and limits, study-wide: The complete infiltrating T cell repertoire may not have been retrieved from FFPE.

Patients with a history of multiple malignancies were excluded. Tumor areas were macrodissected from roughly five deparaffinized, unstained roughly 9.9 um sections guided by marked H&E slides. This TCR derives from a woman aged 50 to 60 with non-small cell lung cancer. The gene calls are TRBV9 and TRBJ2-1, with 9 nucleotides matching TRBD1. Material for sequencing was tumor tissue from the primary lung tumor. CDR3 in amino acids: CASSVDTGGAGDEQFF. CDR3 nucleotides: TGTGCCAGCAGCGTAGATACAGGGGGCGCAGGCGATGAGCAGTTCTTC.